Below, 10 T cell receptor beta chains from the same sample are listed, as sequenced in a study of a mutant IDH1 vaccine in newly diagnosed glioma. Time point given: week 35, safety follow-up. What each vaccine dose contained was 300 ug of mutant IDH1 20-mer peptide, accompanied by topical imiquimod. TCRdb keeps only in-frame clones here, not all; method: immunoSEQ multiplex PCR. The sample carries tens of thousands of clones, about four fifths recorded once. These receptors have no identified antigens. This specimen was PBMCs, taken from a glioma patient whose treatment included an IDH1 peptide vaccine. The receptors come from a woman between 35 and 50 years old with glioma. Some clones in this sample may be carry-over from other donors' samples.

CDR3 coding DNA: TGTGCCAGTGCAGGGGGCGCAGGCTCTGGAAACACCATATATTTT. Protein product: CASAGGAGSGNTIYF. This chain uses TRBV19 with TRBJ1-3; 8 nucleotides match TRBD1. CDR1 and CDR2 from the germline V gene are LNHDA and SQIVND (reference sequence). The CDR3 loop spans 15 amino acids. The junction had 6 bases not matched to a gene; V was cut back by 8 bases and J by 0 bases.

This chain uses TRBV7-2 with TRBJ2-7; TRBD1 matches 7 bases. The CDR3 length is 15 residues. J lost 2 bases, V lost 5 bases, and 9 bases had no gene match. CDR1 is SGHTA and CDR2 is FQGNSA in the germline V gene. CDR3 loop: CASSPAHGTAYEQYF. Written as DNA, the CDR3 is TGTGCCAGCAGCCCCGCCCACGGGACAGCCTACGAGCAGTACTTC.

The chain has TRBV6-6 and TRBJ1-5; D not resolved. The CDR3 length is 13 residues. Trimming pared 6 bases from V and 4 bases from J, leaving 10 bases between. Germline CDR1 is MNHNY and CDR2 is SVGAGI (reference sequence). CDR3: CASRPNRNQPQHF. CDR3 sequence (DNA): TGTGCCAGCAGGCCTAACAGAAATCAGCCCCAGCATTTT.

This sequence joins TRBV25-1 and TRBJ2-3; D is ambiguous. The CDR3 is 14 residues long. V lost 2 bases, J lost 4 bases, and 10 bases lay in between. Germline CDR1 MGHDK, CDR2 SYGVNS. This CDR3 is CASSEVRLADTQYF. CDR3 nucleotide sequence: TGTGCCAGCAGTGAAGTACGTTTGGCAGATACGCAGTATTTT.

V and J are TRBV5-1 and TRBJ2-1, with TRBD2 matching over 11 bases. V lost 0 bases to trimming and J lost 6 bases; unmatched junction nucleotides: 5. CDR3 length: 16 amino acids. Germline assignment: CDR1 SGHRS and CDR2 YFSETQ. The CDR3 loop is CASSLELAGVGNEQFF. The CDR3 DNA follows: TGCGCCAGCAGCTTGGAACTAGCGGGAGTTGGCAATGAGCAGTTCTTC.

The genes are TRBV21-1 and TRBJ1-2; the D call TRBD1 from the table was never checked on the DNA. TRBV21-1 is noted as a pseudogene. CDR3 length: 15 amino acids. The CDR3 nucleotides read TGTGCCAGCAGCAAAGTTAAGGGGCTGGGATATGGCTACACCTTC. Translating it yields CASSKVKGLGYGYTF.

J is TRBJ1-1 and V is TRBV27, with D perhaps matching TRBD1 (6 bases). This CDR3 comprises 11 residues. The V end was cut by 8 bases, the J end by 6 bases, with 10 bases between. Germline V gene sequence: CDR1 MNHEY, CDR2 SMNVEV (reference sequence). CDR3 sequence reads: CASGGGSEAFF. The CDR3 region has the DNA TGTGCCAGCGGGGGGGGCTCTGAAGCTTTCTTT.

This clone came up a few times. The genes are TRBV7-6 and TRBJ1-5; the D gene is possibly TRBD1 (5 bases). Germline V gene lookup returns CDR1 SGHVS and CDR2 FNYEAQ. With 6 bases removed from V and 7 bases from J, the gap between germline ends came to 13 bases. This CDR3 comprises 13 residues. The CDR3 loop is CASSRGWDQPQHF. The CDR3 DNA reads as TGTGCCAGCAGTAGGGGATGGGACCAGCCCCAGCATTTT.

The CDR3 nucleotides read TGCGCCAGCAGCTTGGATACAAGCAAGAACACTGAAGCTTTCTTT. It is translated as CASSLDTSKNTEAFF. The chain links TRBV5-1 to TRBJ1-1; D gene uncertain. Germline V gene lookup returns CDR1 SGHRS and CDR2 YFSETQ. The length of the CDR3 is 15 residues. Trimming cost V 0 bases and J 1 base, with 10 bases left between them.

This CDR3 reads CASSYSGDRDQETQYF. CDR3 nucleotides: TGTGCCAGCAGTTACTCAGGAGACAGGGACCAAGAGACCCAGTACTTC. The gene calls are TRBV6-5 and TRBJ2-5, with TRBD1 matching 7 bases. CDR1 and CDR2 from the germline V gene are MNHEY and SVGAGI. The trim removed 0 bases at V and 0 bases at J, leaving 4 bases unmatched. The CDR3 loop spans 16 amino acids.